This is a list of T cell receptor beta chains from one sample in a study of immune cell composition in non-small cell lung cancer. Here immunoSEQ multiplex PCR was the method, and the copy in TCRdb shows in-frame clones only, minus some. Among around 400 clones listed, 70% were seen once. The sample comprised non-adjacent lung tissue. The receptors stem from a human donor with non-small cell lung cancer. Each CDR3 is given with its conserved first and last residue. The D gene is left open where the match is weak. Size is omitted from some rows. Given values are once, few, many or a class for expanded clones.

clone size: .
V gene: TRBV7-7
D gene: .
J gene: TRBJ1-1
CDR3 DNA: TGTGCCAGCAGCAAAGATATGAACACTGAAGCTTTCTTT
CDR3 protein: CASSKDMNTEAFF

clone size: .
V gene: TRBV5-1
D gene: .
J gene: TRBJ2-5
CDR3 DNA: TGCGCCAGCAGCTTACAGGCCCAAGAGACCCAGTACTTC
CDR3 protein: CASSLQAQETQYF

clone size: .
V gene: TRBV7-3
D gene: TRBD2
J gene: TRBJ2-7
CDR3 DNA: TGTGCCAGCAGCCTGACTCTCATCGGGGGGTCCTACGAGCAGTACTTC
CDR3 protein: CASSLTLIGGSYEQYF

clone size: .
V gene: TRBV7-2
D gene: .
J gene: TRBJ2-5
CDR3 DNA: TGTGCCAGCAGCTTTAATGGAGAGACCCAGTACTTC
CDR3 protein: CASSFNGETQYF

clone size: .
V gene: TRBV7-3
D gene: .
J gene: TRBJ1-3
CDR3 DNA: TGTGCCAGCAGCACCCAACCTGGAAACACCATATATTTT
CDR3 protein: CASSTQPGNTIYF

clone size: few
V gene: TRBV7-9
D gene: TRBD1
J gene: TRBJ1-5
CDR3 DNA: TGTGCCAGCAGCTCGGGACAGGCGGGGGATCAGCCCCAGCATTTT
CDR3 protein: CASSSGQAGDQPQHF

clone size: .
V gene: TRBV6-1
D gene: TRBD1
J gene: TRBJ2-2
CDR3 DNA: TGTGCCAGCAGTCCGCCGGACAGGCAGACCGGGGAGCTGTTTTTT
CDR3 protein: CASSPPDRQTGELFF

clone size: few
V gene: TRBV4-1
D gene: .
J gene: TRBJ1-1
CDR3 DNA: TGCGCCAGCAGCCAAGGAGGCATGAACACTGAAGCTTTCTTT
CDR3 protein: CASSQGGMNTEAFF

clone size: .
V gene: TRBV4-2
D gene: TRBD1
J gene: TRBJ1-4
CDR3 DNA: TGTGCCAGCAGCCAACGCTTGATGGACAGGGCAACTAATGAAAAACTGTTTTTT
CDR3 protein: CASSQRLMDRATNEKLFF

clone size: .
V gene: TRBV19
D gene: .
J gene: TRBJ2-7
CDR3 DNA: TGTGCCAGTAGTATAGATCTCGGACCCTCCTACGAGCAGTACTTC
CDR3 protein: CASSIDLGPSYEQYF

clone size: few
V gene: TRBV25-1
D gene: .
J gene: TRBJ1-1
CDR3 DNA: TGTGCCAGCAGTGAAGGGGATCGAACTGAAGCTTTCTTT
CDR3 protein: CASSEGDRTEAFF